This T cell receptor (beta chain) stems from a study of response to subunit inactivated influenza vaccine. Regarding the study as a whole: It was suggested by the authors that few new T cells are recruited by each seasonal influenza vaccination.

TCRdb re-analysed the RT-PCR reads in MiXCR, keeping a single row per CDR3 protein. This sample carries about 190,000 distinct CDR3 sequences, approximately 15% of them seen once, and the ten largest clones take 26%. The sample holds a few counts of this clonotype. Its antigen remains unidentified. Germline V CDR1 and CDR2: ENHRY, SYGVKD. The CDR3 sequence is 12 residues long. V was shortened by 0 bases and J by 8 bases, with 5 bases between the two germline ends. This specimen consisted of CD8+ T cells sorted from PBMCs, obtained 5 days after vaccination. This TCR came from a man aged 45-65 years who received an inactivated influenza vaccine. This rearrangement joins TRBV10-3 to TRBJ2-1; no reliable D call. The CDR3 loop is CAISESGYEQFF. CDR3 nucleotide sequence: TGTGCCATCAGTGAGTCGGGCTATGAGCAGTTCTTC.